This T cell receptor beta chain emerged from a study of cytomegalovirus exposure and HLA in healthy donors. Regarding this clone: Its antigen is not identified.

The PCR had 60 Vbeta and 13 Jbeta primers. Using immunoSEQ multiplex PCR, the repertoire was profiled, and TCRdb retains in-frame clones only, with some absent. This table lists 130,000 or so clones. Study findings and constraints: An observed cluster of highly shared sequence variants was recorded as a likely sequencing artifact.

The sequenced sample consisted of PBMCs. The receptor was derived from a woman in her forties in good health and CMV-seropositive.

CDR3 sequence: CASSELLAGVETQYF. Written as DNA, the CDR3 is TGTGCCAGCAGTGAGTTGCTTGCGGGAGTCGAGACCCAGTACTTC. The rearrangement uses TRBV2 and TRBJ2-5, with 7 bases identical to TRBD2. The ends lost 3 bases at V and 5 bases at J; junction bases unmatched: 9. The CDR3 has 15 amino acids. CDR1 is SNHLY and CDR2 is FYNNEI in the germline V gene. The variable domain in full, with the rest retrieved from reference TRBV2 and TRBJ2-5, is EPEVTQTPSHQVTQMGQEVILRCVPISNHLYFYWYRQILGQKVEFLVSFYNNEISEKSEIFDDQFSVERPDGSNFTLKIRSTKLEDSAMYFCASSELLAGVETQYFGPGTRLLVL.